This record concerns one TCR beta chain sequence. The sample is drawn from a study of memory CD4+ T cells and cytomegalovirus serostatus. Study-wide context: Of the healthy Belgian adults, several were CMV seropositive and approximately 24 seronegative.

Single viable CD3+CD4+CD8-CD45RO+ cells were sorted as the memory CD4+ T cells. Per the authors' pipeline: Out-of-frame sequences were removed, leaving 2,204,828 distinct TCRbeta sequences. Measured with immunoSEQ multiplex PCR; TCRdb has only the in-frame clones, and not every one. V and J calls and clone size are those listed in that table; D and trimming were worked out from the DNA. The data hold 50,000 to 65,000 clones, with roughly four fifths observed a single time. The specimen was memory CD4+ T cells from blood. The source of this sequence is an adult in good health and CMV-seronegative.

CDR3 loop: CAISQPTGDNYGYTF. The DNA of the CDR3 is TGTGCCATCAGTCAACCCACTGGGGATAACTATGGCTACACCTTC. V and J are TRBV10-3 and TRBJ1-2; D is unclear. Trimming took 5 bases from V and 1 from J, leaving 14 bases between them. Germline CDR1 reads ENHRY; CDR2 reads SYGVKD. The length of the CDR3 is 15 residues.